This T cell receptor beta chain was sequenced in a study of response to subunit inactivated influenza vaccine. Study findings and constraints: Authors suggested each seasonal influenza vaccination recruits few new T cells.

The V gene's germline CDR1 is ENHRY and CDR2 SYGVKD. Unmatched junction bases numbered 8, after V lost 0 bases and J lost 4 bases. The CDR3 sequence is 16 residues long. TCRdb re-called the RT-PCR reads through MiXCR, storing one row per CDR3 protein. The top ten hold about 12% of the sample, which has under 500,000 distinct CDR3 sequences, approximately 11% seen once. This clonotype was found many times. What it binds is not known. The sequence was obtained from a man in his fifties who received an inactivated influenza vaccine. Sequenced here: PBMCs from blood, sampled 40 to 50 days after vaccination. The chain joins TRBV10-3 to TRBJ2-5; 7 bases agree with TRBD2. CDR3 DNA: TGTGCCATCAGTGAGTCGGCGGCCCCGGGGGGAGAGACCCAGTACTTC. Protein product: CAISESAAPGGETQYF.